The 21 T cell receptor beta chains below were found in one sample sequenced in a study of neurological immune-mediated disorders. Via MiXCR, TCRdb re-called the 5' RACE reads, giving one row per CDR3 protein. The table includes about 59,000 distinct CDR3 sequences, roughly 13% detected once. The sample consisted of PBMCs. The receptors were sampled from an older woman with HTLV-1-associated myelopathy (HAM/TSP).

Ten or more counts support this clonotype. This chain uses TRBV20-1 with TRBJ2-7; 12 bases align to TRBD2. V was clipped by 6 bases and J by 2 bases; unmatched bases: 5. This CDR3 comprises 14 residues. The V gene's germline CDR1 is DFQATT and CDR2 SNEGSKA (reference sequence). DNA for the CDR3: TGCAGTGCGCAAACTAGCGGGGGGCCCTACGAGCAGTACTTC. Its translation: CSAQTSGGPYEQYF.

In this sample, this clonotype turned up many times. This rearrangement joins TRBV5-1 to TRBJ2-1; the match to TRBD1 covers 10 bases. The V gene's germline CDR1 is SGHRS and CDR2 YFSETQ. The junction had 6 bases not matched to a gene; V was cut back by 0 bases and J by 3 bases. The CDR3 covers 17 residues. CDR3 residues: CASSLGSGTGDYNEQFF. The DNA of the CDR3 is TGCGCCAGCAGCTTGGGGTCCGGGACAGGGGACTACAATGAGCAGTTCTTC. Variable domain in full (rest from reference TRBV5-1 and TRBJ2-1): KAGVTQTPRYLIKTRGQQVTLSCSPISGHRSVSWYQQTPGQGLQFLFEYFSETQRNKGNFPGRFSGRQFSNSRSEMNVSTLELGDSALYLCASSLGSGTGDYNEQFFGPGTRLTVL.

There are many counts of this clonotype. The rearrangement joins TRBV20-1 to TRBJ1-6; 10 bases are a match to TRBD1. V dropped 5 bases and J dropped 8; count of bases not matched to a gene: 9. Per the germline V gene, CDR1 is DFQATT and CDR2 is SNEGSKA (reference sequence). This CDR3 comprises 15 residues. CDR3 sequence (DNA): TGCAGTGCTTACCCGGGACAGGGGACATATTCACCCCTCCACTTT. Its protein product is CSAYPGQGTYSPLHF.

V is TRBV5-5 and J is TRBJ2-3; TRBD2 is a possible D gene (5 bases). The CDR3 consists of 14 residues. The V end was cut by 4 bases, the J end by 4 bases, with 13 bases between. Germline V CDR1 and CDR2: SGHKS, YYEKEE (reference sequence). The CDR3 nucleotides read TGTGCCAGCAGCCTAGGACTGTGGCCAGATACGCAGTATTTT. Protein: CASSLGLWPDTQYF.

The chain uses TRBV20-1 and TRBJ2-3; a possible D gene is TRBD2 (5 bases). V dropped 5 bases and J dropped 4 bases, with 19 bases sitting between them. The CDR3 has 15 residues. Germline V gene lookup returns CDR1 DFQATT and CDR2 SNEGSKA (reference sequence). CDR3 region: CSAPEVWSRADTQYF. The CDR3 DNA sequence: TGCAGTGCTCCGGAGGTTTGGAGTCGCGCAGATACGCAGTATTTT.

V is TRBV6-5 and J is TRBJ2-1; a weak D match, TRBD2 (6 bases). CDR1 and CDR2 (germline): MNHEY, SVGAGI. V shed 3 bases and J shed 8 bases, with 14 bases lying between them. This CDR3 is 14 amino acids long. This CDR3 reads CASSYTSLGYEQFF. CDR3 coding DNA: TGTGCCAGCAGTTATACTAGCTTGGGCTATGAGCAGTTCTTC.

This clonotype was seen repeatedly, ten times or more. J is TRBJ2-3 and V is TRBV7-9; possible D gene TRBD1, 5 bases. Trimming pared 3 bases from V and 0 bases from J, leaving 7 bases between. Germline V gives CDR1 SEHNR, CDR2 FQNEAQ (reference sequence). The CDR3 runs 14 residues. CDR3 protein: CASSLTVSTDTQYF. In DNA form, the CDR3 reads TGTGCCAGCAGCTTGACAGTCAGCACAGATACGCAGTATTTT.

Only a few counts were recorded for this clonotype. The chain's CDR3 is CASKKVATEHQPQHF. DNA for the CDR3: TGTGCCAGCAAAAAGGTTGCGACAGAACATCAGCCCCAGCATTTT. V usage is TRBV6-1 and J usage is TRBJ1-5; a weak D match, TRBD1 (5 bases). The ends were cut back, 7 bases at V and 5 bases at J, with 18 bases in the middle. This CDR3 spans 15 amino acids. CDR1 is MNHNS and CDR2 is SASEGT in the germline V gene.

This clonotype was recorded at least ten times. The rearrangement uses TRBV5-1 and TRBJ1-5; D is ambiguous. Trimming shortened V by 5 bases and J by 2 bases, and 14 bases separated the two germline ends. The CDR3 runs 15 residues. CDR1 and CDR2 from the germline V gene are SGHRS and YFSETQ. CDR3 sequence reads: CASRETSVGNQPQHF. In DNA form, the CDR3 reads TGCGCCAGCAGAGAGACTTCGGTAGGCAATCAGCCCCAGCATTTT.

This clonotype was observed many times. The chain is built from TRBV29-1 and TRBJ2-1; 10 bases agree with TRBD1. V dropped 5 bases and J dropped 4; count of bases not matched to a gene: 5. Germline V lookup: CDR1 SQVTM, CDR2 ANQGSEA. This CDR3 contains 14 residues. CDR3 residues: CSVRDRGAYNEQFF. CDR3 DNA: TGCAGCGTTCGGGACAGGGGCGCTTACAATGAGCAGTTCTTC.

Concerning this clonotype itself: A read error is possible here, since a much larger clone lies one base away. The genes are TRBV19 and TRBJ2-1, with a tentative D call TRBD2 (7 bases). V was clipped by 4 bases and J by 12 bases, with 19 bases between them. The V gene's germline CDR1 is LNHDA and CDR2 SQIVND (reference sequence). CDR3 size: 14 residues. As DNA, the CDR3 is TGTGCCAGTAGTAGTATTCGGGGAGGGGGTGTGCAGTTCTTC. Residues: CASSSIRGGGVQFF.

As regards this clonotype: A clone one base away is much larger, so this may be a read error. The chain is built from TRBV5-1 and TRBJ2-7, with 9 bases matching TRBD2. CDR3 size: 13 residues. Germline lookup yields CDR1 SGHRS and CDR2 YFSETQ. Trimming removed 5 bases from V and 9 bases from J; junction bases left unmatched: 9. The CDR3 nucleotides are TGCGCCAGCAGTTACCTAGCGGGAAACGTGCAGTACTTC. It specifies CASSYLAGNVQYF.

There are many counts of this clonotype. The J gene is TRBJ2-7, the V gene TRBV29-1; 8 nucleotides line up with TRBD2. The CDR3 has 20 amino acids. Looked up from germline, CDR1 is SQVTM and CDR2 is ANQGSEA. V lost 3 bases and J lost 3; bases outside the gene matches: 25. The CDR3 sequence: CSVDPVGDSGTPLTDYEQYF. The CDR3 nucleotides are TGCAGCGTTGACCCGGTGGGTGATAGCGGGACTCCTTTGACAGACTACGAGCAGTACTTC.

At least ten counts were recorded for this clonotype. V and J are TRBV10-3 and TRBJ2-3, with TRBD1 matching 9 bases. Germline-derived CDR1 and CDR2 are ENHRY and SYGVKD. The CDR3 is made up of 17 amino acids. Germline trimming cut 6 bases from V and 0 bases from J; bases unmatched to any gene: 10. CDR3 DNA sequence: TGTGCCATCAGCTCCCACGGACAGGGGAGAAGCACAGATACGCAGTATTTT. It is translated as CAISSHGQGRSTDTQYF.

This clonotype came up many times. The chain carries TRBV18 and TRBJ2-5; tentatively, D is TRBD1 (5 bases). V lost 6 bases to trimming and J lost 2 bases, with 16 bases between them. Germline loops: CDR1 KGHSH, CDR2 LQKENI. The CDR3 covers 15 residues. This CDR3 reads CASSIQQGKQETQYF. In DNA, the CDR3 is TGTGCCAGCTCCATCCAGCAGGGAAAACAAGAGACCCAGTACTTC.

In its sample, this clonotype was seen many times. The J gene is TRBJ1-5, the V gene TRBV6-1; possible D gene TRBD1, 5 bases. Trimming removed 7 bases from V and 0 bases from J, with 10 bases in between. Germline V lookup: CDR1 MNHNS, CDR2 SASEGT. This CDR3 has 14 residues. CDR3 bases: TGTGCCAGCACCGGGGGATATAGCAATCAGCCCCAGCATTTT. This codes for CASTGGYSNQPQHF.

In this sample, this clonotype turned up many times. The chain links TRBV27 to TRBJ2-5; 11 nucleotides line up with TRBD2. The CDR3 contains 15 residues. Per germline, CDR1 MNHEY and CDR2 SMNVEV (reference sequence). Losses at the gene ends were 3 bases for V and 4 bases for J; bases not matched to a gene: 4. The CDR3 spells CASSFSGRARETQYF. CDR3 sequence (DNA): TGTGCCAGCAGTTTTAGCGGGAGGGCCCGAGAGACCCAGTACTTC.

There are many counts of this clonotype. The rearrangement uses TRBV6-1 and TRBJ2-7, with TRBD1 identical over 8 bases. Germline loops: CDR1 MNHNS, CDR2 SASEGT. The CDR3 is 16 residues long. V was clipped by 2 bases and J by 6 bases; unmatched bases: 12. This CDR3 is CASSEYSGQGGSEQYF. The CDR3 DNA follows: TGTGCCAGCAGTGAATATTCAGGACAGGGAGGATCCGAGCAGTACTTC.

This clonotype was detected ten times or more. For the CDR3, the DNA is TGTGCCAGCAGCGTAGTGGCAGGGGGCAACACCGGGGAGCTGTTTTTT. Translating it yields CASSVVAGGNTGELFF. The chain employs TRBV9 and TRBJ2-2; 8 bases match TRBD1. The CDR3 runs to 16 residues. V was pared by 0 bases and J by 2 bases, with 3 bases of the junction left unmatched. CDR1 is SGDLS, CDR2 YYNGEE, per germline.

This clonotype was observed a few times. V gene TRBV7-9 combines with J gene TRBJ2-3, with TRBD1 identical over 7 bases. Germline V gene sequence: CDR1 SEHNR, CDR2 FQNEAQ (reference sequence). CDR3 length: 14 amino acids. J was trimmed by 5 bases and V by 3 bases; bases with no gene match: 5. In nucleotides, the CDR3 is TGTGCCAGCAGCTTTATAGGGGGCATAGATACGCAGTATTTT. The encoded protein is CASSFIGGIDTQYF.

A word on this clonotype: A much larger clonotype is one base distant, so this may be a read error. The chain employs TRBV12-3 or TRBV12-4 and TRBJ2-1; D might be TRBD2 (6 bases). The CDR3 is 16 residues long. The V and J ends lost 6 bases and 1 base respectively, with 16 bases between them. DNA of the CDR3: TGTGCCAGCAGACAAGCTGGGAGGTGGTCCTACAATGAGCAGTTCTTC. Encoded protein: CASRQAGRWSYNEQFF.